This T cell receptor beta chain is drawn from a study of CD8+ T cells in alopecia areata. Background on the study: Treated patients were given oral tofacitinib, which was dosed at 5 to 10 mg twice daily. A 6-month off-drug phase came after tofacitinib, which had lasted 6 to 18 months. Regarding the study as a whole: The study found TCR sharing across patients less clear than in mice, possibly for HLA reasons.

The treatment: oral pan-JAK inhibitor, 5-10 mg twice daily. Following extraction, RNA underwent reverse transcription to cDNA, which served as the sequencing template. Libraries were prepared by immunoSEQ multiplex PCR; TCRdb keeps only in-frame clonotypes and omits some of them. This table has 160,000 or so clones, 65% appearing once. With respect to this clone: Its antigen remains unidentified.

The CDR3 contains 12 residues. The V gene lost 3 bases and the J gene lost 3 bases, with 9 bases spanning the gap. Germline V CDR1 and CDR2: GTSNPN, SVGIG (reference sequence). The chain joins TRBV30 to TRBJ2-7; D is uncertain. The source of this sequence is a human donor with alopecia areata. The input for sequencing was CD4+ T cells sorted from blood, taken at week 4, from a patient treated with tofacitinib. CDR3 region: CAWRGSHYEQYF. CDR3 in DNA: TGTGCCTGGAGGGGCTCTCACTACGAGCAGTACTTC.